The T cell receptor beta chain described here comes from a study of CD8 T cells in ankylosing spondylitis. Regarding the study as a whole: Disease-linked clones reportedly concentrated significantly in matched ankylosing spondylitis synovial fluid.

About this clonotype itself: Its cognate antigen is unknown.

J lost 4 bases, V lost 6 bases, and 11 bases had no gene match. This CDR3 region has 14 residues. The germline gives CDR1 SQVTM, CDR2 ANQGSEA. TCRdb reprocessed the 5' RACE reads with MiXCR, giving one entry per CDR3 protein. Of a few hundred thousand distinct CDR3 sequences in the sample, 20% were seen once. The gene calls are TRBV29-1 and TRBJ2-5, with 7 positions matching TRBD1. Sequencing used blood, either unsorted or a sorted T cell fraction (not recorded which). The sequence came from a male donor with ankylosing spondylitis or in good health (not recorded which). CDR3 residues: CSVSGTESGETQYF. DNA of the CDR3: TGCAGCGTGAGTGGGACAGAAAGTGGAGAGACCCAGTACTTC.